This is a list of T cell receptor beta chains from one sample in a study of cytomegalovirus exposure and HLA in healthy donors. This table comes from immunoSEQ multiplex PCR, and its TCRdb copy is limited to in-frame clones, with some not included. The data show 150,000 to 200,000 clones, over 65% seen once. Sequenced input: PBMCs. The receptors originated from a young man in good health and CMV-seropositive. CDR3s include the opening cysteine and the closing phenylalanine or tryptophan. D genes are given only for firm matches. The size field is filled for only some rows; it gives once, few, many or a size class.

>NA|few|TRBJ1-5|TRBV10-3
TGTGCCGAAAGGGGGTTTCAGCCCCAGCATTTT
CAERGFQPQHF
>NA|NA|TRBJ1-6|TRBV6-5
TGTGCCAGCAGTAAACAGGCCCCTAATTCACCCCTCCACTTT
CASSKQAPNSPLHF
>NA|NA|TRBJ1-5|TRBV27
TGTGCCAGCAGTTGGGCTAGCAATCAGCCCCAGCATTTT
CASSWASNQPQHF
>NA|NA|TRBJ2-1|TRBV6-1
TGTGCCAGCAGTGGACTAGTCCAGGATGAGCAGTTCTTC
CASSGLVQDEQFF
>TRBD2|NA|TRBJ2-1|TRBV5-4
TGTGCCAGCAGCTTAACTAGCGGGATGAATGAGCAGTTCTTC
CASSLTSGMNEQFF
>NA|NA|TRBJ1-5|TRBV4-1
TGCGCCAGCAGCCCCCGGGAGGGACCCTATCAGCCCCAGCATTTT
CASSPREGPYQPQHF
>TRBD1|NA|TRBJ1-2|TRBV29-1
TGCGGCGTTGAAGATGGAGGACAGGAACGGCGGACTGGATATGGCTACACCTTC
CGVEDGGQERRTGYGYTF
>NA|NA|TRBJ2-1|TRBV27
TGTGCCAGCAGTTTAAACCGAGTGTTGGCAGGGCCCAATGAGCAGTTCTTC
CASSLNRVLAGPNEQFF
>NA|few|TRBJ1-1|TRBV30
TGTGCCTGGAGCAGGGACTACAACACTGAAGCTTTCTTT
CAWSRDYNTEAFF
>TRBD1|once|TRBJ2-1|TRBV25-1
TGTGCCAGCAGAAACCCCGGGACAGGGGGTTTGAATGAGCAGTTCTTC
CASRNPGTGGLNEQFF
>NA|few|TRBJ2-1|TRBV6-5
TGTGCCAGCAGTTACGCAACCGCCGGGTACAATGAGCAGTTCTTC
CASSYATAGYNEQFF
>NA|NA|TRBJ1-2|TRBV5-5
TGTGCCAGCAGCTCCGTGGACAGCTATGGCTACACCTTC
CASSSVDSYGYTF
>NA|NA|TRBJ1-5|TRBV29-1
TGCAGCGTTGGTGGAACGGGTCTGGATCAGCCCCAGCATTTT
CSVGGTGLDQPQHF
>NA|NA|TRBJ2-5|TRBV2
TGTGCCAGCAGGGTAGGGGGGGTGCAAGAGACCCAGTACTTC
CASRVGGVQETQYF
>NA|few|TRBJ2-5|TRBV30
TGTGCCTGGAGAAAGGCTGGAGGTTGGGAGACCCAGTACTTC
CAWRKAGGWETQYF
>TRBD2|once|TRBJ2-1|TRBV27
TGTGCCAGCAGTCCTATAGCCGGCAGGCCTCTTGCGGGAGGGTACAATGAGCAGTTCTTC
CASSPIAGRPLAGGYNEQFF
>TRBD2|NA|TRBJ2-1|TRBV6-4
TGTGCCAGCAGCGGGGGGGGTAATGAGCAGTTCTTC
CASSGGGNEQFF
>NA|NA|TRBJ1-5|TRBV7-9
TGTGCCAGCAGACAGGGTGAAAATCAGCCCCAGCATTTT
CASRQGENQPQHF
>NA|NA|TRBJ1-1|TRBV28
TGTGCCAGCAGTTTAGGCCATGCCTTTGGCACTGAAGCTTTCTTT
CASSLGHAFGTEAFF
>NA|NA|TRBJ2-1|TRBV6-1
TGTGCCAGCAGGGAAGGAGGAAATGAGCAGTTCTTC
CASREGGNEQFF
>NA|NA|TRBJ1-1|TRBV7-3
TGTGCCAGCAGCCCAGATTGGAACACTGAAGCTTTCTTT
CASSPDWNTEAFF
>TRBD2|NA|TRBJ2-5|TRBV6-5
TGTGCCAGCAGTTACGGCCCAGCGGGAGGAGGGGTGACCCAGTACTTC
CASSYGPAGGGVTQYF
>TRBD1|NA|TRBJ1-1|TRBV7-3
TGTGCCAGCAGCTTATACGAGTCTCGGGGACAGATGAACACTGAAGCTTTCTTT
CASSLYESRGQMNTEAFF
>TRBD2|NA|TRBJ2-2|TRBV19
TGTGCCAGTACCTATGGACTAGCGGGGAAGAACACCGGGGAGCTGTTTTTT
CASTYGLAGKNTGELFF